The 19 T cell receptor beta chains reported below all come from one sample, sequenced in a study of blood T cell repertoires in COVID-19. Using immunoSEQ multiplex PCR, the repertoire was profiled, and TCRdb retains in-frame clones only, with some absent. The repertoire has some 170,000 clones, 81% of them found once; the top ten carry 9.5% to 13%. Sequences were obtained from peripheral blood. All receptors derive from a human donor in a cohort sampled during active COVID-19.

The rearrangement uses TRBV12-3 or TRBV12-4 and TRBJ1-1, with TRBD1 identical over 7 bases. This CDR3 has 12 residues. V dropped 7 bases and J dropped 4; count of bases not matched to a gene: 3. In DNA form, the CDR3 reads TGTGCCAGCAATGACAGGGCCACTGAAGCTTTCTTT. Translating gives CASNDRATEAFF.

This clone was detected only once. J is TRBJ2-5 and V is TRBV3-1 (or the pseudogene TRBV3-2); D perhaps matches TRBD1 (6 bases). CDR1 is LGHDT, CDR2 YNNKEL, per germline (reference sequence). Trimming cost V 3 bases and J 4 bases, with 12 bases left between them. The CDR3 sequence is 14 residues long. CDR3 amino acids: CASSQNRERETQYF. The CDR3 nucleotides are TGTGCCAGCAGCCAGAACAGGGAGCGAGAGACCCAGTACTTC.

The chain combines TRBV27 with TRBJ1-4; TRBD1 matches 10 bases. CDR1 is MNHEY and CDR2 is SMNVEV in the germline V gene (reference sequence). V was pared by 8 bases and J by 0 bases, with 9 bases of the junction left unmatched. CDR3 length: 17 amino acids. CDR3: CASGRDRGYATNEKLFF. CDR3 in DNA: TGTGCCAGCGGACGGGACAGGGGCTATGCAACTAATGAAAAACTGTTTTTT.

The rearrangement joins TRBV6-5 to TRBJ1-4; a possible D gene is TRBD1 (5 bases). The germline V gene encodes CDR1 MNHEY and CDR2 SVGAGI. V was pared by 6 bases and J by 8 bases, with 13 bases between. This CDR3 spans 13 amino acids. CDR3 amino acids: CASRIRAEEKLFF. In DNA form, the CDR3 reads TGTGCCAGCAGGATCAGGGCGGAAGAAAAACTGTTTTTT.

This clone turned up a few times. The genes are TRBV7-3 and TRBJ2-4; D not certain. The ends were cut back, 2 bases at V and 0 bases at J, with 8 bases in the middle. CDR3 length: 15 amino acids. Germline values: CDR1 SGHTA, CDR2 FQGTGA. DNA of the CDR3: TGTGCCAGCAGCTTATACTCTCCAGCCAAAAACATTCAGTACTTC. This gives the protein CASSLYSPAKNIQYF.

The J gene is TRBJ2-6, the V gene TRBV5-1, with D possibly matching TRBD1 (6 bases). The CDR3 runs 17 residues. Deletions cut 9 bases from V and 0 bases from J, with 19 bases between. Germline CDR1 and CDR2: SGHRS and YFSETQ. Here the CDR3 DNA reads TGCGCCACCCTACGGACAGAAAAAAGCTCTGGGGCCAACGTCCTGACTTTC. Its protein is CATLRTEKSSGANVLTF.

The rearrangement joins TRBV3-1 (or the pseudogene TRBV3-2) to TRBJ2-2; a weak D match, TRBD1 (6 bases). Trimming left V 2 bases short and J 5 bases short, with 15 bases between. CDR3 length equals 16 residues. In germline, CDR1 is LGHDT, CDR2 YNNKEL (reference sequence). The CDR3 DNA follows: TGTGCCAGCAGCCAATCGACCAACAGGGATACCGGGGAGCTGTTTTTT. It yields the protein CASSQSTNRDTGELFF.

V is TRBV12-3 or TRBV12-4 and J is TRBJ1-1; D not resolved. Trimming removed 6 bases at V and 8 bases at J, with 13 bases between. There are 12 residues in the CDR3. The CDR3 protein is CASRYYSLEAFF. In nucleotides, the CDR3 is TGTGCCAGCAGGTATTACAGTTTAGAAGCTTTCTTT.

This clone was counted a single time. The chain links TRBV19 to TRBJ1-1; possibly TRBD1 for D (5 bases). The CDR3 sequence is 14 residues long. Germline lookup yields CDR1 LNHDA and CDR2 SQIVND (reference sequence). Trimming removed 5 bases from V and 0 bases from J, with 10 bases in between. The CDR3 DNA is TGTGCCAGTAGTGCGACAGAGATGAACACTGAAGCTTTCTTT. Its translation: CASSATEMNTEAFF.

V is TRBV27 and J is TRBJ2-7; D is unresolved. CDR1 is MNHEY and CDR2 is SMNVEV in the germline V gene (reference sequence). V dropped 8 bases and J dropped 5 bases, with 10 bases sitting between them. This CDR3 has 11 residues. The CDR3 DNA reads as TGTGCCAGCGGAGATACGCACGAGCAGTACTTC. It is translated as CASGDTHEQYF.

This chain connects TRBV9 to TRBJ2-2; 13 nucleotides line up with TRBD2. CDR3 length: 16 amino acids. Unmatched junction bases numbered 2, after V lost 3 bases and J lost 3 bases. The V gene's germline CDR1 is SGDLS and CDR2 YYNGEE. CDR3 coding DNA: TGTGCCAGCAGCGGCGGACTAGCGGGGGACACCGGGGAGCTGTTTTTT. Translation gives CASSGGLAGDTGELFF. The variable domain in full, completed from reference TRBV9 and TRBJ2-2, reads DSGVTQTPKHLITATGQRVTLRCSPRSGDLSVYWYQQSLDQGLQFLIQYYNGEERAKGNILERFSAQQFPDLHSELNLSSLELGDSALYFCASSGGLAGDTGELFFGEGSRLTVL.

The chain uses TRBV5-1 and TRBJ2-7, with 7 bases aligning to TRBD1. V lost 5 bases to trimming and J lost 4 bases; unmatched junction nucleotides: 6. Germline V lookup: CDR1 SGHRS, CDR2 YFSETQ. The CDR3 totals 13 residues. CDR3 sequence reads: CASRGQDFYEQYF. CDR3 coding DNA: TGCGCCAGCAGAGGACAGGATTTTTACGAGCAGTACTTC.

The rearrangement links TRBV11-3 to TRBJ2-7; no definite D call. The CDR3 is 13 residues long. Trimming cost V 1 base and J 6 bases, with 10 bases left between them. In germline, CDR1 is SGHNT, CDR2 YENEEA. The CDR3 is CASSLGTVGEQYF. CDR3 nucleotide sequence: TGTGCCAGCAGCTTAGGAACCGTCGGCGAGCAGTACTTC. Together with reference TRBV11-3 and TRBJ2-7, the CDR3 gives the full variable domain: EAGVVQSPRYKIIEKKQPVAFWCNPISGHNTLYWYLQNLGQGPELLIRYENEEAVDDSQLPKDRFSAERLKGVDSTLKIQPAELGDSAVYLCASSLGTVGEQYFGPGTRLTVT.

This clone was observed once. The chain combines TRBV7-2 with TRBJ1-1; 10 nucleotides line up with TRBD1. The trim removed 5 bases at V and 11 bases at J, leaving 8 bases unmatched. CDR1 and CDR2 (germline): SGHTA, FQGNSA. This CDR3 comprises 13 residues. The CDR3, as DNA: TGTGCCAGCAGCACCCGACAGGGGGCGGACGCTTTCTTT. Protein product: CASSTRQGADAFF.

The gene calls are TRBV5-1 and TRBJ2-2, with a tentative D call TRBD2 (5 bases). There are 11 residues in the CDR3. CDR1 and CDR2 from the germline V gene are SGHRS and YFSETQ. V lost 7 bases, J lost 6 bases, and 7 bases lay in between. CDR3 coding DNA: TGCGCCAGCGAGGAGGCCGGGGAGCTGTTTTTT. It translates to CASEEAGELFF.

The V and J genes are TRBV27 and TRBJ1-1, with 7 bases lining up with TRBD1. Germline values: CDR1 MNHEY, CDR2 SMNVEV (reference sequence). V lost 3 bases, J lost 8 bases, and 6 bases stayed unmatched. The CDR3 covers 13 residues. Here the CDR3 reads CASSFQGQAEAFF. CDR3 DNA: TGTGCCAGCAGTTTCCAAGGACAGGCAGAAGCTTTCTTT.

V usage is TRBV5-1 and J usage is TRBJ1-3, with D maybe TRBD1 (6 bases). This CDR3 is built from 15 residues. The germline V gene has CDR1 SGHRS and CDR2 YFSETQ. V shed 4 bases and J shed 0 bases, with 11 bases lying between them. Here the CDR3 reads CASSPGQTSGNTIYF. CDR3 coding DNA: TGCGCCAGCAGCCCAGGACAGACCTCTGGAAACACCATATATTTT.

The chain recombines TRBV5-6 with TRBJ2-1; D possibly corresponds to TRBD2 (5 bases). This CDR3 spans 12 amino acids. Trimming removed 2 bases at V and 6 bases at J, with 6 bases between. The V gene's germline CDR1 is SGHDT and CDR2 YYEEEE. The CDR3 loop is CASSFSVNEQFF. Here the CDR3 DNA reads TGTGCCAGCAGCTTTAGCGTCAATGAGCAGTTCTTC.

This chain uses TRBV11-2 with TRBJ1-2; TRBD1 aligns across 8 bases. From germline, CDR1 is SGHAT and CDR2 FQNNGV. CDR3 length: 15 amino acids. Trimming took 0 bases from V and 7 from J; bases not matched to a gene: 7. CDR3 region: CASSLEPRTGGGYTF. The CDR3 region has the DNA TGTGCCAGCAGCTTAGAGCCAAGAACAGGGGGTGGCTACACCTTC.